This entry lists 4 T cell receptor beta chains sequenced from one sample in a study of Ad26.COV2.S vaccination and SARS-CoV-2 variants. The table came from immunoSEQ multiplex PCR; TCRdb's copy has only in-frame clones and leaves some out. The sample consists of about 440,000 clones, around 90% of them appearing once. Treatment: approximately 18 received Ad26.COV2.S at low or high dose, single or two shots; a few received placebo; per-sample allocation not given. Each sample was drawn 63 days after the first injection (of vaccine or placebo). Sequenced material: peripheral blood, taken in a trial of Ad26.COV2.S vaccine versus placebo. The origin of the receptors is a person between 18 and 60 years old who received the Ad26.COV2.S COVID-19 vaccine or a placebo.

CDR3 sequence (DNA): TGTGCCAGCAGTTTATTGGGGTTAGCCGGGGAGCTGTTTTTT. This gives the protein CASSLLGLAGELFF. The rearrangement links TRBV28 to TRBJ2-2; D is uncertain. The V gene's germline CDR1 is MDHEN and CDR2 SYDVKM. The CDR3 is made up of 14 amino acids. The ends were cut back, 1 base at V and 6 bases at J, with 9 bases in the middle.

The chain is built from TRBV25-1 and TRBJ2-1, with no clear D. The ends were cut back, 6 bases at V and 6 bases at J, with 3 bases in the middle. CDR1 and CDR2 (germline): MGHDK, SYGVNS. The CDR3 contains 10 residues. The CDR3 spells CASSANEQFF. CDR3 coding DNA: TGTGCCAGCAGCGCCAATGAGCAGTTCTTC.

This chain joins TRBV12-3 or TRBV12-4 and TRBJ1-1; D call uncertain. This CDR3 is 13 amino acids long. Trimming stripped 2 bases from V and 1 base from J, with 5 bases between. DNA of the CDR3: TGTGCCAGCAGTTTAAGGTGGAACACTGAAGCTTTCTTT. It codes for CASSLRWNTEAFF.

The chain couples TRBV19 to TRBJ2-7, with 14 nucleotides matching TRBD2. Trimming cost V 6 bases and J 6 bases; bases outside gene matches: 4. The CDR3 extends over 14 amino acids. Germline V gene sequence: CDR1 LNHDA, CDR2 SQIVND (reference sequence). The CDR3 sequence: CASRGTSGRSEQYF. The CDR3 nucleotides read TGTGCCAGTAGGGGGACTAGCGGGAGATCCGAGCAGTACTTC.